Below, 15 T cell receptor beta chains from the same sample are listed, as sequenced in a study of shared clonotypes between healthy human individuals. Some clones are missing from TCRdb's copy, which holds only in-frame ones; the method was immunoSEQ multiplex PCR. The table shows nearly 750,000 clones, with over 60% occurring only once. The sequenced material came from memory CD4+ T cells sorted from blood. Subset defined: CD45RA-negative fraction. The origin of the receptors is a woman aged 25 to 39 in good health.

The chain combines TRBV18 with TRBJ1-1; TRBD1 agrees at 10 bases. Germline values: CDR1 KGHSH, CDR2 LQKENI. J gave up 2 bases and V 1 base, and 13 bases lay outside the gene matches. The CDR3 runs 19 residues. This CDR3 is CASSPLRQGATITNTEAFF. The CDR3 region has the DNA TGTGCCAGCTCACCACTGAGACAGGGGGCAACCATAACTAACACTGAAGCTTTCTTT.

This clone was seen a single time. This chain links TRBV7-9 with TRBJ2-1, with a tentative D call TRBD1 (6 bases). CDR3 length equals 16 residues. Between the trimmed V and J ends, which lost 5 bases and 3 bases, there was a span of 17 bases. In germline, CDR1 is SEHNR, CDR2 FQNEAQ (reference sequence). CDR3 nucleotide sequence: TGTGCCAGCAGCCTACAATCACAGGGTTTCTACAATGAGCAGTTCTTC. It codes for CASSLQSQGFYNEQFF.

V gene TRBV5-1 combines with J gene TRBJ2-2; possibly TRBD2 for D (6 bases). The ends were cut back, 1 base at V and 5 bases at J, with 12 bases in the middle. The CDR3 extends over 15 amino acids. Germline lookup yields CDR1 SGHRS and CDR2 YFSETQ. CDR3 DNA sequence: TGCGCCAGCAGCTTGCGAGGGCGGGGAACCGGGGAGCTGTTTTTT. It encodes CASSLRGRGTGELFF.

CDR3 sequence reads: CASRHQPPTSARVLNTGELFF. The CDR3 bases are TGTGCCAGCAGGCACCAACCACCTACTAGCGCCCGGGTGTTAAACACCGGGGAGCTGTTTTTT. V is TRBV14 and J is TRBJ2-2, with 7 bases matching TRBD2. From germline, CDR1 is SGHDN and CDR2 FVKESK. The CDR3 is made up of 21 amino acids. J gave up 2 bases and V 6 bases, and 24 bases lay outside the gene matches. The complete variable domain, with remaining parts taken from reference TRBV14 and TRBJ2-2, reads EAGVTQFPSHSVIEKGQTVTLRCDPISGHDNLYWYRRVMGKEIKFLLHFVKESKQDESGMPNNRFLAERTGGTYSTLKVQPAELEDSGVYFCASRHQPPTSARVLNTGELFFGEGSRLTVL.

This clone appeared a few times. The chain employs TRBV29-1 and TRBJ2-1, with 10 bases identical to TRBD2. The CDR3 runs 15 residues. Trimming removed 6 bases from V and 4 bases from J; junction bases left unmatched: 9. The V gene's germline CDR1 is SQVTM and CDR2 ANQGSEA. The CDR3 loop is CSVAPSGRGYNEQFF. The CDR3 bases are TGCAGCGTGGCCCCAAGCGGGAGGGGGTACAATGAGCAGTTCTTC.

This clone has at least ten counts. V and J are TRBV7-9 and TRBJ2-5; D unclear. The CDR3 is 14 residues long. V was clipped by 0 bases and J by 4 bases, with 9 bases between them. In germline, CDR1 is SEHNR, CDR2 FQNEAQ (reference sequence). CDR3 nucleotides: TGTGCCAGCAGCTTAGCCGCAGTAGCAGAGACCCAGTACTTC. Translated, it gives CASSLAAVAETQYF.

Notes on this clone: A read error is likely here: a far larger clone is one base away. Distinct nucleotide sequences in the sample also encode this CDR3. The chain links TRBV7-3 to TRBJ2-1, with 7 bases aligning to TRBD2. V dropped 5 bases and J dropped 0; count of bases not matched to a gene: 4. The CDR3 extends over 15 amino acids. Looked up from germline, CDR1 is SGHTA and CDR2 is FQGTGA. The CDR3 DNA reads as TGTGCCAGCAGCCCGCAGCGGGACTCCTACAATGAGCAGTTCTTC. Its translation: CASSPQRDSYNEQFF.

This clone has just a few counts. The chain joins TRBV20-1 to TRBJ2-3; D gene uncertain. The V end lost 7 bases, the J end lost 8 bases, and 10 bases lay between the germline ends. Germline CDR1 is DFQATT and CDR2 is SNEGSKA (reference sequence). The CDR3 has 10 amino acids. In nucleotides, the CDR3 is TGCAGTGTCGACTCCTTTACGCAGTATTTT. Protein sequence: CSVDSFTQYF.

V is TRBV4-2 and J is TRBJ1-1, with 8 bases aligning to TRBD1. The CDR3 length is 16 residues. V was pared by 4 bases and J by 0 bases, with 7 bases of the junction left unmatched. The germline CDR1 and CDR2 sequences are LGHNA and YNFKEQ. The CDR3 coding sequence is TGTGCCAGCAGCCCCCAAGGGACAGGAATGAACACTGAAGCTTTCTTT. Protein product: CASSPQGTGMNTEAFF.

The CDR3 nucleotides are TGTGCCAGCAGTGCCCCAGGAAAGGGGAGATGGGAGCAGTACTTC. This sequence encodes CASSAPGKGRWEQYF. The chain uses TRBV28 and TRBJ2-7; the D call may be TRBD1 or TRBD2 (5 bases each). V was cut by 5 bases and J by 7 bases, with 21 bases left in between. This CDR3 is 15 amino acids long. Per germline, CDR1 MDHEN and CDR2 SYDVKM.

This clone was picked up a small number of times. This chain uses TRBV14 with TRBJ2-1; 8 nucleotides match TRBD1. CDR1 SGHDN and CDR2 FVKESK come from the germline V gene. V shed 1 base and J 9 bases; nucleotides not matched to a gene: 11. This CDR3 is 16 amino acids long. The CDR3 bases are TGTGCCAGCAGCCAAGTACGGACAGGGTTCGGTGTTGAGCAGTTCTTC. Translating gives CASSQVRTGFGVEQFF.

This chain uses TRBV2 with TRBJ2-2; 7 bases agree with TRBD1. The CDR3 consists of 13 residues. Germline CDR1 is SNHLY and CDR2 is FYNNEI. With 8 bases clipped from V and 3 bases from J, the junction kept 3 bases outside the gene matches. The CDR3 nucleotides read TGTGCCAGCTGGGACAGCTACACCGGGGAGCTGTTTTTT. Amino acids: CASWDSYTGELFF.

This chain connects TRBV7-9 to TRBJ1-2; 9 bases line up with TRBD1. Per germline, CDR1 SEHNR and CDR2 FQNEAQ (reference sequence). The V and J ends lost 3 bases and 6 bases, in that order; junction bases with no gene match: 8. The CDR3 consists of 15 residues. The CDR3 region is CASSFQQGANDGYTF. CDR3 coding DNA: TGTGCCAGCAGCTTTCAACAGGGGGCGAACGATGGCTACACCTTC.

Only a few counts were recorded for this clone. The CDR3 loop is CAAGQAYGYTF. Written as DNA, the CDR3 is TGTGCCGCCGGGCAGGCGTATGGCTACACCTTC. The V and J genes are TRBV28 and TRBJ1-2; D is ambiguous. From germline, CDR1 is MDHEN and CDR2 SYDVKM. Trimming left V 11 bases short and J 5 bases short, with 12 bases between. The CDR3 covers 11 residues.

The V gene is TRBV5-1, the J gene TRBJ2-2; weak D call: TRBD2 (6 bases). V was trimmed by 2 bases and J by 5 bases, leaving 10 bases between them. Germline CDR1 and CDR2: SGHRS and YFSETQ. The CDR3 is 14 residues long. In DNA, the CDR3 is TGCGCCAGCAGCTTCGAGGGAGGAACCGGGGAGCTGTTTTTT. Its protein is CASSFEGGTGELFF.